Reported below is one TCR beta chain. Its antigen remains unidentified. One end of the junction does not line up with germline, which may come from a read error. From the reads, TCRdb called clonotypes with MiXCR, one entry per CDR3 protein. The sample has 400,000 to 550,000 distinct CDR3 sequences, over 9% seen once; the top ten hold roughly a tenth. This record belongs to a study of T cell repertoires in cytomegalovirus infection. On the study more broadly: Both CMV infection and a matching HLA type were indicated by public TCR beta signatures. Overall study findings and caveats: The study identified carriers of CMV plus the relevant HLA from cumulative public TCR beta family frequency. HLA-C-restricted CMV clonotypes gave the most frequent clonotype in two of eight donors.

This CDR3 has 11 residues. Looked up from germline, CDR1 is SGHDT and CDR2 is YYEEEE. The chain links TRBV5-6 to TRBJ2-2, with D tentatively TRBD2 (6 bases). Sequenced: PBMCs. This receptor was obtained from a human donor in good health (CMV status not recorded). Some clones in this sample may be carry-over from other donors' samples. The CDR3 loop is CASSLPGELSF. The CDR3 nucleotides are TGTGCCAGCAGCTTACCGGGGGAGCTGTCTTTT.